The T cell receptor (beta chain) under discussion was sequenced for a study of blood T cell repertoires in COVID-19. Background on the study: Donors in the United States, Italy and Spain gave samples during acute or convalescent COVID-19. T cells, B-cell-depleted T cells, or PBMCs supplied cDNA or gDNA.

Losses at the gene ends were 6 bases for V and 0 bases for J; bases not matched to a gene: 6. This CDR3 has 16 amino acids. Germline V lookup: CDR1 LNHDA, CDR2 SQIVND (reference sequence). Original methodology: How many nucleated cells were present was estimated from reference gene primer amplification. The repertoire was sequenced with immunoSEQ multiplex PCR; TCRdb's copy has only in-frame clones and lacks some. V and J calls and clone size come straight from that table; D and trimming were deduced from the DNA. Of 250,000 or so clones in the sample, about four fifths were seen once. Source material: peripheral blood. The V and J genes are TRBV19 and TRBJ1-4, with TRBD1 identical over 8 bases. This sequence originates from a woman younger than 30 with acute or convalescent COVID-19. The DNA of the CDR3 is TGTGCCAGTAGGAGGCAGGGGGCGCCAACTAATGAAAAACTGTTTTTT. It codes for CASRRQGAPTNEKLFF.